Listed here is a single T cell receptor (beta chain). In this sample, this clonotype turned up many times. Its antigen remains unidentified. No base quality information exists; no much larger clone differs at one position. Donors were 39 systemically healthy Caucasian individuals from Russia aged 6 to 90 years. Each donor gave around 9.9 milliliters of peripheral blood, collected into EDTA-treated Vacutainer tubes. Ficoll-Paque density-gradient centrifugation was used to isolate PBMCs, with at least 6.5 million per sample. Trizol reagent was used to extract total RNA from PBMCs, with at least 6 micrograms per sample. For every donor, flow cytometry on a PBMC aliquot measured the percentage of naive CD45RAhigh/CD27high T cells. The library was obtained by 5' RACE. These reads were obtained on an Illumina HiSeq 2500. A second PCR of roughly 6 to 12 cycles was run with a J-beta primer mix and a sample-barcoded 5' primer. Each TCR beta cDNA molecule received a unique molecular identifier from a template-switch 5' adaptor carrying 12 random nucleotides. Each sample yielded at least 2.5 million CDR3-containing paired-end reads. The Mint cDNA synthesis kit, primed by a TRBC-specific oligonucleotide, was used to synthesize first-strand cDNA from all RNA. All cDNA was treated with uracil-DNA glycosylase and then went through a first 18-cycle PCR with the universal primers M1SS and BC2_uni_R. The paper's processing steps were these. For normalization, 1 million high-quality reads were randomly selected from each sample, with every read carrying a distinct molecular identifier. Instead of being binned into consensus sequences, reads with shared molecular identifiers were discarded. MiTCR, with a Q25 quality threshold and the strictest error-elimination algorithm, was used for CDR3 identification, clonotype clustering and error correction. A nonparametric unseen species model using Euler transformation provided a lower-bound estimate of total TCR beta diversity. The public sequencing data were trimmed at Q25 with fastp and processed into clonotypes with MiXCR by TCRdb, which kept only in-frame beta chains. Each CDR3 protein gets just one entry, which takes the most common genes and DNA from the rows behind it. Here the V and J calls rest on TCRdb's processing, not on the authors' analysis. A total of some 760,000 distinct CDR3 sequences appear in this sample, approximately 25% of them only once. The leading ten clones occupy 9.4% of the sample.

This entry comes from a study of blood T cells in healthy people across ages (dated by TCRdb to the mid-2010s). With regard to the full study: In model experiments, template switching captured roughly one uniquely barcoded TCR beta cDNA molecule for every two T cells. The study measured age-related changes in TCR beta repertoire diversity using deep sequencing normalized with unique cDNA molecular identifiers. The donors were split into four age groups: young (average around 17 years), middle-aged (about 40), aged (roughly 60) and long-lived (approximately 89). The study analyzed two additional independent replicas of 1 million unique cDNA reads from the same blood draw for two donors, one aged 18 to 30 and one aged 80 or older. Study-wide conclusions, independent of this receptor: Compared with the aged group, the long-lived group had more naive CD4+ T cells, fewer expanded clones and increased TCR diversity, suggesting age selection. Observed TCR beta diversity per million T cells fell roughly linearly with age, and a significant reduction was already apparent by age roughly 40. The percentage of naive T cells measured by flow cytometry correlated strongly with observed TCR beta diversity. Conclusive comparison of naive and antigen-experienced compartments was prevented by the profiling of bulk unsorted PBMCs. The CMV infection status of donors was not known, potentially confounding age-related changes in expanded clonotypes. Total diversity estimates from one million sequenced T cells were considered lower bounds and underestimates.

The germline V gene encodes CDR1 MNHEY and CDR2 SVGEGT. Trimming takes 6 bases from V and 1 base from J, and the germline ends sit 13 bases apart. From its cysteine to its phenylalanine, the CDR3 spans 16 amino acids. Here the CDR3 DNA is all that survives: 48 bases in frame from base 1. Separately, the same data were catalogued under a study of T cells of mothers and their children. Reported in the second study: Nine systemically healthy Caucasian individuals, comprising three mothers and their six children, were included as donors. cDNA synthesis consumed the entire amount of extracted RNA, loaded at approximately 1.5 ug RNA in each 15 ul reaction. In the second PCR, the M1S primer added sample barcodes and 2-4 random nucleotides. Over 10 million TCR beta CDR3 reads came from each mother, compared with about 3 million reads from each child. Thymic selection similarly shapes TCR recombination output in related and unrelated pairs, with minor effect from inherited differences. Normalized repertoire overlap in related mother-child pairs was always slightly higher than in unrelated mother-child pairs, but the difference was never significant. Persistent microchimeric T cell clones were not detected, at a sensitivity of about 100 clones per million clonotypes. The study used deep NGS to compare TCR beta repertoires of mothers and children, seeking features distinguishing related mother-child pairs from unrelated individuals. The mean age was roughly 36 +/- 4 years for the mothers and around 10 +/- 4 years for the children. After adapter ligation with NEBNext reagents, the libraries were sequenced on Illumina HiSeq 2000 with 100+100 nt paired-end reads. To prevent cross-contamination, the mother and child libraries were prepared one month apart and sequenced in separate runs. For each donor, somewhere between 500,000 and 2,000,000 distinct TCR beta clonotypes were identified. Naive TCR beta clonotypes were estimated from low-frequency clonotypes matched to each donor's FACS-determined naive share, without sorting.

This sequence originates from a boy between 10 and 17 years old in good health. The sequenced material came from blood. The chain was built from TRBV6-2 or TRBV6-3 and TRBJ2-6; the best D guess is TRBD1, with 5 bases matching. DNA sequence: TGTGCCAGCAGCTACGGTGGGGCGTCTGGGGCCAACGTCCTGACTTTC. Its product reads: CASSYGGASGANVLTF.